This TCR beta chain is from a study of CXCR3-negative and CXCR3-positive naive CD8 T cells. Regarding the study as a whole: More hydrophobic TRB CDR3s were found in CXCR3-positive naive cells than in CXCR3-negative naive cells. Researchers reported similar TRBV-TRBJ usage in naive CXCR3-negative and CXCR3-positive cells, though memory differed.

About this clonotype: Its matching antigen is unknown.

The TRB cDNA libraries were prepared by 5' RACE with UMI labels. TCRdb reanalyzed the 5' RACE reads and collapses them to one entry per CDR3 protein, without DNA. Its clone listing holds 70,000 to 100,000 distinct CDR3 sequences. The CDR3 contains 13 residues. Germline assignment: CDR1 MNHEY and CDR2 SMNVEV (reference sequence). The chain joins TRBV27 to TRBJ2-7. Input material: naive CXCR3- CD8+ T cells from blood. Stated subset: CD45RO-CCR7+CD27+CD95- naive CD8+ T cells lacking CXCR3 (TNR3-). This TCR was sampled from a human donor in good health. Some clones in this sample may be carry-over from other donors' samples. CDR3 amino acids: CASSLAVSYEQYF.